This T cell receptor beta chain was documented in a study of blood T cell repertoires in COVID-19. This clone appeared a few times. CDR1 SGHAT and CDR2 FQNNGV come from the germline V gene. The CDR3 has 14 amino acids. The germline V and J ends were trimmed by 2 bases and 3 bases, with 11 bases remaining between them. Using immunoSEQ multiplex PCR, the repertoire was profiled, and TCRdb retains in-frame clones only, with some absent. Among under 200,000 clones listed, about four fifths were seen once. This receptor was taken from a man aged 70 or older who had recovered from COVID-19. Sample: peripheral blood. This rearrangement joins TRBV11-2 to TRBJ2-7; possibly TRBD2 for D (6 bases). The CDR3 spells CASSLNGGRYEQYF. Written as DNA, the CDR3 is TGTGCCAGCAGCTTAAACGGGGGTCGCTACGAGCAGTACTTC.